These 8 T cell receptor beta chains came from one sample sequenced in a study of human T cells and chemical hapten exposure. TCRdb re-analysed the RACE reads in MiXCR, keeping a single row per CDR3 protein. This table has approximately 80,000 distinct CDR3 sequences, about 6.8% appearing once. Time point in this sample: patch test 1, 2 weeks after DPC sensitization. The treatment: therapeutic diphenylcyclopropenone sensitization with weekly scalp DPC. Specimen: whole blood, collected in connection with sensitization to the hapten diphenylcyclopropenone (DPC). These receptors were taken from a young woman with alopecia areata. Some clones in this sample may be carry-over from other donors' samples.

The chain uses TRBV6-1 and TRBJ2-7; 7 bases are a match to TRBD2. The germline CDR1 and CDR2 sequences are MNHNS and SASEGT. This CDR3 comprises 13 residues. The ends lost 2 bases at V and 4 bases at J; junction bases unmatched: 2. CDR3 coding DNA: TGTGCCAGCAGTGAACAGGGAGGGTACGAGCAGTACTTC. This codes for CASSEQGGYEQYF.

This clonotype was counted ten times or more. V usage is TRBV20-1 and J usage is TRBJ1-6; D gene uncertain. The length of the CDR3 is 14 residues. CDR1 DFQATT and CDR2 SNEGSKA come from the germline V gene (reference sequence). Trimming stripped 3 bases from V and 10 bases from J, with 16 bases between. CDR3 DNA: TGCAGTGCTAGCGCCGGGATCGGAACCTCACCCCTCCACTTT. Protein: CSASAGIGTSPLHF.

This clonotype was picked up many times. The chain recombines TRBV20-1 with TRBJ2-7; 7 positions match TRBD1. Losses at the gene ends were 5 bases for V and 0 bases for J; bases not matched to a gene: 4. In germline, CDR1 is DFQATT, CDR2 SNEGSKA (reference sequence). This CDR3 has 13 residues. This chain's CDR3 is CSAHRGSSYEQYF. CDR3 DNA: TGCAGTGCTCACAGGGGCTCCTCCTACGAGCAGTACTTC.

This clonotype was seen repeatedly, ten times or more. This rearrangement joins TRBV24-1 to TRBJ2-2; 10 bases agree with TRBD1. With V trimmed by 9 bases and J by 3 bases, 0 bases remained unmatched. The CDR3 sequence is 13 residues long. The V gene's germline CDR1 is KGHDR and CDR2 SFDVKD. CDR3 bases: TGTGCCACCGGGACAGGGGACACCGGGGAGCTGTTTTTT. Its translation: CATGTGDTGELFF.

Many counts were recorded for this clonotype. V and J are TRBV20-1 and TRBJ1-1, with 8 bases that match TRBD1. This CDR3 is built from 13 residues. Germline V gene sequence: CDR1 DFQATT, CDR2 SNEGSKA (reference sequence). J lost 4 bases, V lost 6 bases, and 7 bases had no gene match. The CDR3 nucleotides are TGCAGTGCAGCCAGGGGGCGGGGCACTGAAGCTTTCTTT. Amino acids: CSAARGRGTEAFF.

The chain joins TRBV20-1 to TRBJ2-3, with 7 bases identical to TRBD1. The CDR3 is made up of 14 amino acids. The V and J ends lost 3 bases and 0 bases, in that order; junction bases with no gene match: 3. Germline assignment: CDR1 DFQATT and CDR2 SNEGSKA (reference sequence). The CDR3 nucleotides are TGCAGTGCTAGGGACAGGCTAAGCACAGATACGCAGTATTTT. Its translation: CSARDRLSTDTQYF.

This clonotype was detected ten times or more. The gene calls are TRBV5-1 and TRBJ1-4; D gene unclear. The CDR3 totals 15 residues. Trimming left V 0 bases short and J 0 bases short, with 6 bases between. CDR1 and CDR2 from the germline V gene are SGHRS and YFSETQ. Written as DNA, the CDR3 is TGCGCCAGCAGCTTGGCGGCAGCAACTAATGAAAAACTGTTTTTT. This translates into CASSLAAATNEKLFF.

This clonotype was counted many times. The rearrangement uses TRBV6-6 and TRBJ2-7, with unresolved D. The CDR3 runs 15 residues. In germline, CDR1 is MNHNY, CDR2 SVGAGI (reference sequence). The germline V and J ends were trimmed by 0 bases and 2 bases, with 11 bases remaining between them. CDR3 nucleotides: TGTGCCAGCAGTTACTCGCTTGCAGCCACCTACGAGCAGTACTTC. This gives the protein CASSYSLAATYEQYF.